Listed below are T cell receptor beta chains from one sample, sequenced in a study of early T cells in non-severe SARS-CoV-2 infection. TCRdb reprocessed the 5' RACE reads with MiXCR, giving one entry per CDR3 protein. Of almost 45,000 distinct CDR3 sequences detected, 5.5% to 7.5% appear once; the ten largest clones hold 9.5% to 15%. Source material: whole blood. The receptors come from an adult who was a healthcare worker with PCR-confirmed SARS-CoV-2 infection or an uninfected control (not recorded which). Both conserved end residues are part of each CDR3. A D gene is named only where the DNA matches it firmly. Size is stated for part of the rows, as once, few or many counts, or as a class when the clone is expanded.

d_call	clone_size	v_call	j_call	cdr3_length	cdr3_aa	cdr3_nt
TRBD1	many	TRBV7-9	TRBJ2-5	17	CASSPLPGQELQETQYF	TGTGCCAGCAGCCCCCTTCCGGGACAGGAACTCCAAGAGACCCAGTACTTC
-	many	TRBV5-1	TRBJ2-1	16	CASSLSSGIPYNEQFF	TGCGCCAGCAGCTTGAGTTCGGGGATCCCCTACAATGAGCAGTTCTTC
-	many	TRBV11-2	TRBJ2-4	13	CASSLDLGSAPLF	TGTGCCAGCAGCTTAGATCTGGGGTCAGCTCCCCTCTTC
TRBD1	-	TRBV6-1	TRBJ1-5	15	CASKLDRGGNQPQHF	TGTGCCAGCAAACTGGACAGGGGGGGCAATCAGCCCCAGCATTTT
-	many	TRBV19	TRBJ2-3	14	CASKGRQRTDTQYF	TGTGCCAGTAAGGGACGACAGCGCACAGATACGCAGTATTTT
TRBD1	-	TRBV10-3	TRBJ2-1	15	CAISGRDRGLGEQFF	TGTGCCATCAGTGGGAGGGACAGGGGACTCGGTGAGCAGTTCTTC
-	many	TRBV7-3	TRBJ2-6	15	CASSQTTSGANVLTF	TGTGCCAGCAGTCAGACAACCTCTGGGGCCAACGTCCTGACTTTC
-	-	TRBV6-2/TRBV6-3	TRBJ2-3	15	CASSSSMTSGGTQYF	-
-	many	TRBV20-1	TRBJ2-1	14	CSARRDKSYNEQFF	TGCAGTGCTAGGCGTGACAAGTCCTACAATGAGCAGTTCTTC
-	many	TRBV10-3	TRBJ2-5	13	CAISADWKETQYF	TGTGCCATCAGCGCGGACTGGAAAGAGACCCAGTACTTC
TRBD1	few	TRBV7-9	TRBJ2-4	16	CASSPMTGGTKNIQYF	TGTGCCAGCAGCCCTATGACAGGGGGGACCAAAAACATTCAGTACTTC
-	-	TRBV28	TRBJ2-2	15	CASKAGPANTGELFF	TGTGCCAGCAAAGCCGGCCCCGCGAACACCGGGGAGCTGTTTTTT
TRBD1	many	TRBV6-2/TRBV6-3	TRBJ2-2	15	CASSPGQGDTGELFF	TGTGCCAGCAGCCCTGGGCAGGGGGATACCGGGGAGCTGTTTTTT
-	many	TRBV7-2	TRBJ2-5	11	CASSFLGTQYF	TGTGCCAGCAGCTTTTTGGGGACCCAGTACTTC
-	-	TRBV11-2	TRBJ2-1	14	CASSLIGRAYEQFF	TGTGCCAGCAGCTTAATCGGTAGGGCTTATGAGCAGTTCTTC
TRBD2	few	TRBV7-2	TRBJ2-1	16	CASSLRLAGGYNEQFF	TGTGCCAGCAGCTTAAGACTAGCGGGGGGTTACAATGAGCAGTTCTTC
-	many	TRBV6-6	TRBJ1-1	13	CASRTSAHTEAFF	TGTGCCAGCCGCACCTCAGCTCACACTGAAGCTTTCTTT
TRBD1	many	TRBV6-2/TRBV6-3	TRBJ1-6	16	CASSSDRGLSSSPLHF	TGTGCCAGCAGTTCGGACAGGGGGCTGTCGAGTTCACCCCTCCACTTT
-	-	TRBV10-3	TRBJ2-1	13	CAISISSYNEQFF	TGTGCCATTAGCATCAGCTCCTACAATGAGCAGTTCTTC
-	many	TRBV10-2	TRBJ2-3	13	CASSESEVDTQYF	TGCGCCAGCAGTGAGTCCGAGGTTGATACGCAGTATTTT
-	few	TRBV5-1	TRBJ1-3	16	CASSLGVQADGNTIYF	TGCGCCAGCAGCTTGGGGGTACAGGCGGATGGAAACACCATATATTTT
TRBD1	many	TRBV28	TRBJ2-3	16	CASSPPGQGAGDTQYF	TGTGCCAGCAGTCCCCCGGGACAGGGGGCAGGAGATACGCAGTATTTT
TRBD1	many	TRBV27	TRBJ1-2	18	CASSLKPPRQGINYGYTF	TGTGCCAGCAGTTTAAAACCCCCTCGACAGGGGATCAACTATGGCTACACCTTC
-	few	TRBV29-1	TRBJ2-1	15	CSVEAEGTTYNEQFF	TGCAGCGTTGAAGCAGAGGGGACGACCTACAATGAGCAGTTCTTC
-	-	TRBV28	TRBJ2-7	17	CASSPLPGLTSSYEQYF	TGTGCCAGCAGTCCCCTTCCGGGGCTGACTTCCTCCTACGAGCAGTACTTC
-	many	TRBV12-3/TRBV12-4	TRBJ2-7	16	CASSLTSPYLGYEQYF	TGTGCCAGCAGTCTCACATCCCCCTATTTGGGGTACGAGCAGTACTTC
-	few	TRBV18	TRBJ2-1	13	CASSPPDWGEQFF	TGTGCCAGCTCACCACCCGACTGGGGTGAGCAGTTCTTC
TRBD1	many	TRBV5-1	TRBJ2-1	15	CASSTGQGIYNEQFF	TGCGCCAGCAGCACGGGACAGGGGATCTACAATGAGCAGTTCTTC
TRBD1	few	TRBV5-1	TRBJ1-1	15	CASSLGQGASTEAFF	TGCGCCAGCAGCTTGGGGCAGGGGGCGAGCACTGAAGCTTTCTTT